The 20 T cell receptor beta chains presented below share a single source sample, sequenced in a study of blood T cell repertoires in COVID-19. Generated by immunoSEQ multiplex PCR, the TCRdb table keeps only in-frame clones and is missing some. The sample records 250,000 to 400,000 clones, around 88% being singletons. The material sequenced was peripheral blood. These TCRs come from a woman under 40 with COVID-19, enrolled during active disease.

V usage is TRBV18 and J usage is TRBJ2-1; D possibly corresponds to TRBD1 (6 bases). There are 15 residues in the CDR3. Trimming removed 3 bases at V and 1 base at J, with 10 bases between. CDR1 is KGHSH, CDR2 LQKENI, per germline. This chain's CDR3 is CASSPADRSYNEQFF. The CDR3 region has the DNA TGTGCCAGCTCACCGGCGGACAGATCCTACAATGAGCAGTTCTTC.

V usage is TRBV6-6 and J usage is TRBJ1-2; the D gene is possibly TRBD1 (5 bases). Looked up from germline, CDR1 is MNHNY and CDR2 is SVGAGI (reference sequence). The CDR3 extends over 13 amino acids. V was pared by 5 bases and J by 0 bases, with 7 bases between. The CDR3 region is CASSRGTNYGYTF. For the CDR3, the DNA is TGTGCCAGCAGTAGGGGCACTAACTATGGCTACACCTTC.

The chain has TRBV27 and TRBJ2-1, with D perhaps TRBD2 (6 bases). From germline, CDR1 is MNHEY and CDR2 SMNVEV (reference sequence). V dropped 5 bases and J dropped 5 bases, with 16 bases sitting between them. The CDR3 has 15 residues. The CDR3 DNA is TGTGCCAGCAGTCGCGGAGGGGAGACAGACAATGAGCAGTTCTTC. This translates into CASSRGGETDNEQFF.

The chain carries TRBV7-9 and TRBJ1-1; 8 nucleotides align to TRBD1. Germline assignment: CDR1 SEHNR and CDR2 FQNEAQ (reference sequence). V lost 7 bases, J lost 5 bases, and 6 bases stayed unmatched. The CDR3 totals 13 residues. The CDR3 DNA reads TGTGCCAGCATTAGGACAGGGAGGACTGAAGCTTTCTTT. Its protein product is CASIRTGRTEAFF.

The V gene is TRBV4-1, the J gene TRBJ2-2; D is unresolved. Trimming left V 1 base short and J 3 bases short, with 15 bases between. The CDR3 runs 17 residues. Germline CDR1 and CDR2: MGHRA and YSYEKL. CDR3 sequence (DNA): TGCGCCAGCAGCCAAGTAACCTCGATACGGGACACCGGGGAGCTGTTTTTT. Its translation: CASSQVTSIRDTGELFF.

CDR3 sequence: CASSRSTGGNQPQHF. DNA of the CDR3: TGTGCCAGCAGTCGGAGCACAGGGGGCAATCAGCCCCAGCATTTT. This chain connects TRBV2 to TRBJ1-5, with 7 bases fitting TRBD1. V lost 5 bases to trimming and J lost 2 bases; unmatched junction nucleotides: 6. This CDR3 is 15 amino acids long. CDR1 SNHLY and CDR2 FYNNEI come from the germline V gene. The full variable domain, with the rest looked up from reference TRBV2 and TRBJ1-5, is EPEVTQTPSHQVTQMGQEVILRCVPISNHLYFYWYRQILGQKVEFLVSFYNNEISEKSEIFDDQFSVERPDGSNFTLKIRSTKLEDSAMYFCASSRSTGGNQPQHFGDGTRLSIL.

The chain carries TRBV6-6 and TRBJ2-3; TRBD2 agrees at 16 bases. V lost 6 bases to trimming and J lost 4 bases; unmatched junction nucleotides: 4. In germline, CDR1 is MNHNY, CDR2 SVGAGI (reference sequence). The CDR3 consists of 16 residues. In DNA, the CDR3 is TGTGCCAGCAGGGGACTAGCGGGGGGGCAAGCAGATACGCAGTATTTT. Encoded protein: CASRGLAGGQADTQYF.

The V and J genes are TRBV28 and TRBJ1-2; D is possibly TRBD1 (6 bases). The CDR3 loop spans 14 amino acids. Trimming removed 3 bases at V and 10 bases at J, with 18 bases between. The germline CDR1 and CDR2 sequences are MDHEN and SYDVKM. This CDR3 is CASSFYREFSPYTF. The CDR3 nucleotides read TGTGCCAGCAGTTTCTACAGGGAATTTTCTCCCTACACCTTC.

J is TRBJ1-2 and V is TRBV5-4; TRBD1 matches at 9 bases. The CDR3 consists of 16 residues. V lost 3 bases to trimming and J lost 3 bases; unmatched junction nucleotides: 9. Germline V lookup: CDR1 SGHNT, CDR2 YYREEE (reference sequence). The CDR3 spells CASSSFPGQGDYGYTF. CDR3 coding DNA: TGTGCCAGCAGCTCATTCCCGGGACAGGGTGACTATGGCTACACCTTC.

This clone was counted a single time. The chain combines TRBV3-1 (or the pseudogene TRBV3-2) with TRBJ1-2; no reliable D call. The CDR3 runs to 16 residues. V was trimmed by 3 bases and J by 2 bases, leaving 16 bases between them. CDR1 is LGHDT, CDR2 YNNKEL, per germline (reference sequence). The CDR3 loop reads CASSHGLQSTNYGYTF. DNA for the CDR3: TGTGCCAGCAGCCATGGCCTACAGAGTACGAACTATGGCTACACCTTC.

The gene calls are TRBV5-1 and TRBJ2-7; TRBD1 agrees at 8 bases. J lost 4 bases, V lost 4 bases, and 4 bases had no gene match. From germline, CDR1 is SGHRS and CDR2 YFSETQ. There are 13 residues in the CDR3. The CDR3 DNA is TGCGCCAGCAGCATCGACAGGGGTTACGAGCAGTACGTC. Translated: CASSIDRGYEQYV.

The V and J genes are TRBV2 and TRBJ1-5; the D gene is possibly TRBD1 (5 bases). The germline gives CDR1 SNHLY, CDR2 FYNNEI. CDR3 length equals 15 residues. The V end was cut by 4 bases, the J end by 2 bases, with 12 bases between. Here the CDR3 reads CASSGWGGGNQPQHF. Here the CDR3 DNA reads TGTGCCAGCAGTGGGTGGGGCGGAGGCAATCAGCCCCAGCATTTT.

The chain combines TRBV7-9 with TRBJ1-1, with TRBD1 as a possible D gene (5 bases). The CDR3 sequence is 12 residues long. Trimming left V 4 bases short and J 7 bases short, with 10 bases between. Germline V lookup: CDR1 SEHNR, CDR2 FQNEAQ (reference sequence). Written as DNA, the CDR3 is TGTGCCAGCAGCTCGACCGACAGTGAAGCTTTCTTT. It codes for CASSSTDSEAFF.

The V call is TRBV7-9, the J call TRBJ2-7, with D tentatively TRBD1 (8 bases). The length of the CDR3 is 12 residues. The germline V gene has CDR1 SEHNR and CDR2 FQNEAQ (reference sequence). V lost 10 bases to trimming and J lost 3 bases, with 13 bases between them. CDR3 nucleotides: TGTGCCATACAGGGGGGGTTCTACGAGCAGTACGTC. Protein sequence: CAIQGGFYEQYV.

Details on this clone: This sample includes further DNA sequences coding for the same CDR3. This chain uses TRBV9 with TRBJ2-3; 9 positions match TRBD2. The V segment lost 0 bases and the J segment 3 bases; nucleotides outside the gene matches: 2. CDR1 is SGDLS and CDR2 is YYNGEE in the germline V gene. The CDR3 length is 15 residues. Here the CDR3 DNA reads TGTGCCAGCAGCGTAGGTCTAGCGGGGACAGATACGCAGTATTTT. It yields the protein CASSVGLAGTDTQYF.

The J gene is TRBJ1-2, the V gene TRBV11-3, with TRBD1 matching over 8 bases. After removal of 4 bases from V and 8 bases from J, the junction contained 9 bases not matched to a gene. The CDR3 spans 14 residues. From germline, CDR1 is SGHNT and CDR2 YENEEA. This CDR3 reads CASSSSTGAGGYTF. CDR3 nucleotide sequence: TGTGCCAGCAGCTCCTCGACAGGGGCGGGGGGCTACACCTTC.

The chain is built from TRBV5-1 and TRBJ1-2; D not certain. Trimming left V 0 bases short and J 4 bases short, with 22 bases between. CDR3 length: 18 residues. Per germline, CDR1 SGHRS and CDR2 YFSETQ. CDR3 coding DNA: TGCGCCAGCAGCTTGGTCCCCCCGCTAAGCCTAACTCTCTATGGCTACACCTTC. Protein: CASSLVPPLSLTLYGYTF.

CDR3 amino acids: CTSSLAGTSTDTQYF. CDR3 nucleotide sequence: TGCACCAGCAGCTTAGCGGGGACGAGCACAGATACGCAGTATTTT. V usage is TRBV1 and J usage is TRBJ2-3; TRBD2, the table's D call, lacks a check against the DNA. TRBV1 corresponds to a pseudogene. The CDR3 length is 15 residues.

In its sample, this clone was seen many times. The rearrangement joins TRBV7-2 to TRBJ1-3; D gene ambiguous. This CDR3 has 13 amino acids. The V gene's germline CDR1 is SGHTA and CDR2 FQGNSA. V lost 5 bases, J lost 1 base, and 6 bases lay in between. The CDR3 loop reads CASSRLSGNTIYF. The CDR3 coding sequence is TGTGCCAGCAGCCGACTATCTGGAAACACCATATATTTT. The whole variable domain, remainder taken from reference TRBV7-2 and TRBJ1-3, is GAGVSQSPSNKVTEKGKDVELRCDPISGHTALYWYRQSLGQGLEFLIYFQGNSAPDKSGLPSDRFSAERTGGSVSTLTIQRTQQEDSAVYLCASSRLSGNTIYFGEGSWLTVV.

The chain is built from TRBV21-1 and TRBJ1-2; whether TRBD1, the table's D call, matches the DNA was not checked. TRBV21-1 is assigned pseudogene status. The CDR3 contains 14 residues. The chain's CDR3 is CASSKEGQGRGYTF. The DNA for the CDR3 is TGTGCCAGCAGCAAAGAGGGACAGGGGCGAGGCTACACCTTC.